Listed below are T cell receptor beta chains from one sample, sequenced in a study of T cell clonotyping in hematopoietic cell transplantation. The assay was immunoSEQ multiplex PCR, and TCRdb's table has in-frame clones only and misses some. Altogether 17,000 or so clones are present, 71% being singletons, with the ten largest covering 7.5% to 10%. Sequences were obtained from peripheral blood mononuclear cells. The receptors derive from an older woman in good health. Some clones in this sample may be carry-over from other donors' samples. Each CDR3 is given without its conserved first and last residue. Each record gives: J gene, CDR3 length, V gene, CDR3 protein.

TRBJ1-2	9	TRBV29-1	SVGTNYGYT
TRBJ2-7	11	TRBV4-3	ASSQRLADEQY
TRBJ1-3	11	TRBV29-1	SVGTGSRNTIY
TRBJ1-3	11	TRBV30	AWSVNLGNTIY
TRBJ2-3	11	TRBV5-1	ASSLSPGDTQY
TRBJ2-4	13	TRBV5-1	ASSLSGTGETIQY
TRBJ2-3	12	TRBV6-4	ASSAGGGTDTQY
TRBJ1-2	12	TRBV27	ASSLSPGVYGYT
TRBJ2-1	13	TRBV25-1	ASSEGRGLNNEQF
TRBJ1-1	9	TRBV20-1	SASTDTEAF
TRBJ2-1	14	TRBV6-5	ASSYEPGPGRNEQF
TRBJ1-2	10	TRBV15	ATSQSLGGYT
TRBJ1-2	13	TRBV19	ASNRDRGQDYGYT
TRBJ2-5	12	TRBV7-3	ASSLFGGRETQY
TRBJ2-3	15	TRBV28	ASSAAGANYDTDTQY
TRBJ2-7	10	TRBV30	AWSVSSYEQY
TRBJ2-2	12	TRBV6-5	ASSYSTSFRELF
TRBJ2-7	12	TRBV2	ASSLLAGAGEQY
TRBJ2-5	13	TRBV30	AWGPGLGVWETQY
TRBJ1-2	10	TRBV29-1	SGGTGVTGYT